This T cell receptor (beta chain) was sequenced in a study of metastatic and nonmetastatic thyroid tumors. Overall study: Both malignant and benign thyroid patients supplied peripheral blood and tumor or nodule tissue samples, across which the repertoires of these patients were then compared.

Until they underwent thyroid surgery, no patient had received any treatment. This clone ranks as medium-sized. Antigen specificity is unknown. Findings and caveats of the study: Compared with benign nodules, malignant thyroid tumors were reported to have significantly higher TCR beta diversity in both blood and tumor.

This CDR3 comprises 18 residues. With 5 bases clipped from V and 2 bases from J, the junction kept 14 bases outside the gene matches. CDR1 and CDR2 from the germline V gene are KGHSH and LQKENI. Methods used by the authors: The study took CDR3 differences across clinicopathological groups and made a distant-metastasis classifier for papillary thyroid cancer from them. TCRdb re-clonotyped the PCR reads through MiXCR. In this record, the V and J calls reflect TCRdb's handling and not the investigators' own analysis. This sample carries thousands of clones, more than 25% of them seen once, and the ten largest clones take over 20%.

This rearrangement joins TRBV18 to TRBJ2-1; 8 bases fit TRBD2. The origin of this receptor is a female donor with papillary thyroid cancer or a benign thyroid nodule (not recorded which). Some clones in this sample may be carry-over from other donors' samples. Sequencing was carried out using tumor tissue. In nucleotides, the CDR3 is TGTGCCAGCTCATCGTCAATACGGACTAGCAGGGCCTACAATGAGCAGTTCTTC. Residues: CASSSSIRTSRAYNEQFF.